The 18 T cell receptor beta chains listed next were all sequenced from one sample in a study of blood T cell repertoires in COVID-19. The protocol was immunoSEQ multiplex PCR, while the TCRdb copy is restricted to in-frame clones and leaves out a portion. Of roughly 70,000 clones detected, approximately 89% appear once; the ten largest clones hold just over 2.5%. The sequenced sample was peripheral blood. The receptor source for this set is a man in his forties or fifties with COVID-19, enrolled during active disease.

V is TRBV15 and J is TRBJ2-3; 9 bases are a match to TRBD2. The CDR3 consists of 15 residues. V lost 6 bases, J lost 2 bases, and 6 bases stayed unmatched. Germline CDR1 and CDR2: LNHNV and YYDKDF (reference sequence). CDR3 residues: CATRSTSGPTDTQYF. In DNA, the CDR3 is TGTGCCACCAGAAGCACTAGCGGGCCCACAGATACGCAGTATTTT.

V usage is TRBV3-1 (or the pseudogene TRBV3-2) and J usage is TRBJ1-5; weak D call: TRBD1 (6 bases). This CDR3 is 14 amino acids long. V was cut by 3 bases and J by 6 bases, with 12 bases left in between. The germline V gene encodes CDR1 LGHDT and CDR2 YNNKEL (reference sequence). The CDR3 nucleotides are TGTGCCAGCAGCCACGCGGGGGGCGGTCAGCCCCAGCATTTT. Translation: CASSHAGGGQPQHF.

The J gene is TRBJ2-1, the V gene TRBV10-2, with TRBD2 matching over 9 bases. The germline V gene has CDR1 WSHSY and CDR2 SAAADI. This CDR3 is built from 14 residues. With V trimmed by 6 bases and J by 5 bases, 5 bases remained unmatched. CDR3 coding DNA: TGCGCCAGCAGCCGACTAGCGGCAAACAATGAGCAGTTCTTC. It translates to CASSRLAANNEQFF.

This sequence joins TRBV5-4 and TRBJ2-1; D is possibly TRBD2 (6 bases). Germline V CDR1 and CDR2: SGHNT, YYREEE (reference sequence). The CDR3 sequence is 15 residues long. Trimming took 4 bases from V and 2 from J, leaving 13 bases between them. CDR3 bases: TGTGCCAGCAGCAACCCTACTAGCCCCTACAATGAGCAGTTCTTC. Residues: CASSNPTSPYNEQFF.

The genes are TRBV5-4 and TRBJ2-4; possibly TRBD1 for D (8 bases). The CDR3 has 16 amino acids. In germline, CDR1 is SGHNT, CDR2 YYREEE (reference sequence). The V gene lost 0 bases and the J gene lost 0 bases, with 10 bases spanning the gap. DNA for the CDR3: TGTGCCAGCAGCTTGGACAGGGGGGGAGCCAAAAACATTCAGTACTTC. It is translated as CASSLDRGGAKNIQYF.

This clone was counted between two and nine times. The genes are TRBV19 and TRBJ1-4; tentatively, D is TRBD1 (6 bases). The CDR3 is made up of 15 amino acids. Looked up from germline, CDR1 is LNHDA and CDR2 is SQIVND (reference sequence). V was clipped by 5 bases and J by 8 bases, with 18 bases between them. The CDR3, as DNA: TGTGCCAGTAGTGCAACCGGGACAACAATCGAAAAACTGTTTTTT. Translated, it gives CASSATGTTIEKLFF.

The chain uses TRBV7-6 and TRBJ2-7; 9 bases are a match to TRBD1. The V gene end was trimmed by 1 base and the J gene end by 6 bases; junction bases not matched to a gene: 7. This CDR3 comprises 15 residues. Germline loops: CDR1 SGHVS, CDR2 FNYEAQ. The CDR3 DNA follows: TGTGCCAGCAGCTTAGGTCCTGGACAGGGGAGCGAGCAGTACTTC. Translating it yields CASSLGPGQGSEQYF.

The chain couples TRBV3-1 (or the pseudogene TRBV3-2) to TRBJ2-3, with a tentative D call TRBD2 (5 bases). Germline V gene sequence: CDR1 LGHDT, CDR2 YNNKEL (reference sequence). The CDR3 loop spans 12 amino acids. Trimming removed 8 bases from V and 4 bases from J, with 10 bases in between. The CDR3 spells CASQSSADTQYF. The CDR3 DNA is TGTGCCAGCCAAAGTAGCGCAGATACGCAGTATTTT.

The chain combines TRBV3-1 (or the pseudogene TRBV3-2) with TRBJ2-3; TRBD2 aligns across 8 bases. From germline, CDR1 is LGHDT and CDR2 YNNKEL (reference sequence). V dropped 0 bases and J dropped 5; count of bases not matched to a gene: 10. The CDR3 is made up of 17 amino acids. Written as DNA, the CDR3 is TGTGCCAGCAGCCAAGAGCCAGCGGGAGTCGTGCGAGATACGCAGTATTTT. This codes for CASSQEPAGVVRDTQYF.

V and J are TRBV19 and TRBJ2-6, with no clear D. Germline V gene data show CDR1 as LNHDA and CDR2 as SQIVND (reference sequence). Trimming cost V 2 bases and J 1 base, with 12 bases left between them. The CDR3 totals 17 residues. The CDR3 region is CASSILGKASGANVLTF. In DNA, the CDR3 is TGTGCCAGTAGTATACTGGGCAAGGCGTCTGGGGCCAACGTCCTGACTTTC.

This clone came up once. V and J are TRBV27 and TRBJ2-4, with TRBD1 as a possible D gene (7 bases). This CDR3 is built from 14 residues. The V gene's germline CDR1 is MNHEY and CDR2 SMNVEV (reference sequence). Trimming stripped 6 bases from V and 9 bases from J, with 18 bases between. CDR3 bases: TGTGCCAGCAGCCCGGCGACAGGGAGGACCATTCAGTACTTC. Translation: CASSPATGRTIQYF.

In DNA, the CDR3 is TGTGCCAGCAGCCAAGGTTGGACAGATCAAGAGACCCAGTACTTC. Translating it yields CASSQGWTDQETQYF. The chain links TRBV3-1 (or the pseudogene TRBV3-2) to TRBJ2-5; TRBD1 might be the D (6 bases). V dropped 1 base and J dropped 2 bases, with 11 bases sitting between them. Germline lookup yields CDR1 LGHDT and CDR2 YNNKEL (reference sequence). The CDR3 is 15 residues long.

This chain joins TRBV5-4 and TRBJ1-1; D is possibly TRBD1 (6 bases). Trimming cost V 2 bases and J 5 bases, with 10 bases left between them. Germline V gene data show CDR1 as SGHNT and CDR2 as YYREEE (reference sequence). The length of the CDR3 is 13 residues. This chain's CDR3 is CASSFGQGTEAFF. CDR3 bases: TGTGCCAGCAGCTTTGGTCAGGGGACTGAAGCTTTCTTT.

The rearrangement uses TRBV10-3 and TRBJ1-5, with TRBD1 matching 8 bases. The V segment lost 7 bases and the J segment 0 bases; nucleotides outside the gene matches: 5. The CDR3 loop spans 15 amino acids. Germline V gives CDR1 ENHRY, CDR2 SYGVKD. For the CDR3, the DNA is TGTGCCATCAAGGACAGGGACGATAGCAATCAGCCCCAGCATTTT. Amino acid sequence: CAIKDRDDSNQPQHF.

This clone was observed a single time. The chain uses TRBV6-2 or TRBV6-3 and TRBJ2-7; 7 bases align to TRBD1. The CDR3 runs 15 residues. Germline V gives CDR1 MNHEY, CDR2 SVGEGT. Trimming cost V 5 bases and J 0 bases; bases outside gene matches: 7. The CDR3 region has the DNA TGTGCCAGCAGTCGGGACAGCATTAGCTCCTACGAGCAGTACTTC. Translated, it gives CASSRDSISSYEQYF.

The genes are TRBV19 and TRBJ2-6; maybe TRBD1 (6 bases). Trimming removed 5 bases from V and 1 base from J, with 18 bases in between. The germline V gene has CDR1 LNHDA and CDR2 SQIVND (reference sequence). CDR3 size: 18 residues. This CDR3 reads CASSPQTGLGSGANVLTF. The CDR3 DNA reads as TGTGCCAGTAGTCCTCAGACAGGCTTAGGATCTGGGGCCAACGTCCTGACTTTC.

The chain joins TRBV7-8 to TRBJ2-7; tentative D call: TRBD1 (6 bases). The V gene's germline CDR1 is SGHVS and CDR2 FQNEAQ. With 5 bases removed from V and 5 bases from J, the gap between germline ends came to 13 bases. The CDR3 is 13 amino acids. This CDR3 reads CASSLRQAHEQYF. The CDR3 DNA reads as TGTGCCAGCAGCCTCCGACAGGCCCACGAGCAGTACTTC.

This rearrangement joins TRBV29-1 to TRBJ1-1; 7 nucleotides agree with TRBD1. V was clipped by 4 bases and J by 8 bases; unmatched bases: 10. Germline CDR1 SQVTM, CDR2 ANQGSEA. There are 13 residues in the CDR3. CDR3: CSVGSRLGGEAFF. CDR3 DNA: TGCAGCGTTGGCTCCCGCTTAGGGGGCGAAGCTTTCTTT.